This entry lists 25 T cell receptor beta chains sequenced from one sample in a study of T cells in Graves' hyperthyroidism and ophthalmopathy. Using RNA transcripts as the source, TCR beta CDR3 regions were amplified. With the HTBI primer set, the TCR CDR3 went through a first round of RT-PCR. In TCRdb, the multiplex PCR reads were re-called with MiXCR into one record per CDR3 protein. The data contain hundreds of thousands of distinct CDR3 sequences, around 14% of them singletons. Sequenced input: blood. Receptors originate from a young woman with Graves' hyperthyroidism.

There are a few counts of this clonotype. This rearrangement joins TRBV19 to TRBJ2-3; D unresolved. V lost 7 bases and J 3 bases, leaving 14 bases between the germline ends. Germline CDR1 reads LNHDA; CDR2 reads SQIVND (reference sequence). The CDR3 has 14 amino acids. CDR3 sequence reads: CASKSQKGTDTQYF. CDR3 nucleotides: TGTGCCAGTAAGAGTCAAAAGGGTACAGATACGCAGTATTTT.

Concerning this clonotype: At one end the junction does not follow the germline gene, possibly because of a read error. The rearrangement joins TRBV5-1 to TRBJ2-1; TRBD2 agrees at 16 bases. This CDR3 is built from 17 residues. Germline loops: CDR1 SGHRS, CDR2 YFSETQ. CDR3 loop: CASSRGLAGGTYNEQFF. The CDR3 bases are TGTGCCAGCAGTCGGGGACTAGCGGGAGGGACATACAATGAGCAGTTCTTC.

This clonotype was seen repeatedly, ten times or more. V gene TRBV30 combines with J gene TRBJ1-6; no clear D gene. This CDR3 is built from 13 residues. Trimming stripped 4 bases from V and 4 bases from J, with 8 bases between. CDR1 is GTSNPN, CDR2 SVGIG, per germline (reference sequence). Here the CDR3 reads CAWTGAYNSPLHF. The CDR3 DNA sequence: TGTGCCTGGACAGGAGCTTATAATTCACCCCTCCACTTT.

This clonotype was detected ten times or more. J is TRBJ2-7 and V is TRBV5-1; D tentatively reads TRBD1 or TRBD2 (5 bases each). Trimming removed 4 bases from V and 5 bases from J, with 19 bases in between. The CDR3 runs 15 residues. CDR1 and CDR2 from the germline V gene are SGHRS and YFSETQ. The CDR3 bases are TGCGCCAGCAGCCCCTCATCGGGACCCCCGCACGAGCAGTACTTC. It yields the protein CASSPSSGPPHEQYF. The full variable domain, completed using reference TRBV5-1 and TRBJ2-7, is KAGVTQTPRYLIKTRGQQVTLSCSPISGHRSVSWYQQTPGQGLQFLFEYFSETQRNKGNFPGRFSGRQFSNSRSEMNVSTLELGDSALYLCASSPSSGPPHEQYFGPGTRLTVT.

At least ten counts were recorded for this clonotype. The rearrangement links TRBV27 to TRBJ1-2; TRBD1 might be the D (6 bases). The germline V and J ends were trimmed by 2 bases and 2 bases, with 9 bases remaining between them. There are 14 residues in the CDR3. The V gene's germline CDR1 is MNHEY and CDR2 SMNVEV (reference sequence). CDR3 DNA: TGTGCCAGCAGTTTAGAGGGGGGGAACTATGGCTACACCTTC. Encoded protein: CASSLEGGNYGYTF.

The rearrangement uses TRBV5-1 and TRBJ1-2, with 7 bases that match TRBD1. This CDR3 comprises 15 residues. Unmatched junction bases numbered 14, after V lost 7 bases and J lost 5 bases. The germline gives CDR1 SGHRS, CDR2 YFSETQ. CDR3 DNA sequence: TGCGCCAGCCGGGACAGAGAACATGCCCAATATGGCTACACCTTC. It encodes CASRDREHAQYGYTF. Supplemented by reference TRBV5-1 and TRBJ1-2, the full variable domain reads KAGVTQTPRYLIKTRGQQVTLSCSPISGHRSVSWYQQTPGQGLQFLFEYFSETQRNKGNFPGRFSGRQFSNSRSEMNVSTLELGDSALYLCASRDREHAQYGYTFGSGTRLTVV.

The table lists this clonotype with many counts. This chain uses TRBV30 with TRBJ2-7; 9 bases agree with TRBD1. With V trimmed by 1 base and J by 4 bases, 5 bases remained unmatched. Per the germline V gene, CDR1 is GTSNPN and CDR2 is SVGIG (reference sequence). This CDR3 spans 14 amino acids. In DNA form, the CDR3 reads TGTGCCTGGAGTGAGGGACAGGGAGAATACGAGCAGTACTTC. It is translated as CAWSEGQGEYEQYF.

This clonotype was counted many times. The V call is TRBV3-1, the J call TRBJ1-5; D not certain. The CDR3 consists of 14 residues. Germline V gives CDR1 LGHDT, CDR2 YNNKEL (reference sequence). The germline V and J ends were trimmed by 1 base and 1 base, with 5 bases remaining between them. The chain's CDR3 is CASSQGQSNQPQHF. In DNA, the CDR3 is TGTGCCAGCAGCCAAGGCCAGAGCAATCAGCCCCAGCATTTT.

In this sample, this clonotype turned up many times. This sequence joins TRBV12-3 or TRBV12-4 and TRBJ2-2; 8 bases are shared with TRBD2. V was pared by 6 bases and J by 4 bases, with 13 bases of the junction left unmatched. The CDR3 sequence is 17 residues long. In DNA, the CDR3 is TGTGCCAGCAGGAAGGGGACGGGAGGGCAACGCACCGGGGAGCTGTTTTTT. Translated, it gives CASRKGTGGQRTGELFF.

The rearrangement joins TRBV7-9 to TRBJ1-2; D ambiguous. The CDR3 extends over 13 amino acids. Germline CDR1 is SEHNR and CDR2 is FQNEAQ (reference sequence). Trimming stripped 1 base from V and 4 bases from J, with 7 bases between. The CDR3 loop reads CASSLVISYGYTF. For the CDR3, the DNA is TGTGCCAGCAGCTTAGTCATAAGCTATGGCTACACCTTC.

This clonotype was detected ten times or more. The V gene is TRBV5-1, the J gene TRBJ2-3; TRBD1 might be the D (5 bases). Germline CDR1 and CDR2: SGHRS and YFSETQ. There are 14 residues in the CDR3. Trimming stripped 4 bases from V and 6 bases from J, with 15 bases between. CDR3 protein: CASSPLQGRDTQYF. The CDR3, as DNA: TGCGCCAGCAGCCCCCTCCAGGGAAGGGATACGCAGTATTTT.

As DNA, the CDR3 is TGTGCCAGTGGGCAGGGTTGGAACACCGGGGAGCTGTTTTTT. Translation: CASGQGWNTGELFF. This rearrangement joins TRBV6-2 or TRBV6-3 to TRBJ2-2, with a weak D call TRBD1 (5 bases). The CDR3 contains 14 residues. Germline CDR1 reads MNHEY; CDR2 reads SVGEGT. V was pared by 9 bases and J by 1 base, with 12 bases between.

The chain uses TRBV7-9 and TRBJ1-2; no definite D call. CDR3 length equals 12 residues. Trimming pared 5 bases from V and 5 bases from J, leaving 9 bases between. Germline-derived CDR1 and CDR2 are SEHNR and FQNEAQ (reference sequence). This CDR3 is CASSDDPYGYTF. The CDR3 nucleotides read TGTGCCAGCAGCGACGATCCTTATGGCTACACCTTC.

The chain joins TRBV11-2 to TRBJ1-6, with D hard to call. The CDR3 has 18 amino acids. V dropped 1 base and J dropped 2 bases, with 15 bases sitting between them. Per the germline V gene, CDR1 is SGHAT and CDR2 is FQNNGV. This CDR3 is CASSLGGLGIPYNSPLHF. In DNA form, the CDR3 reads TGTGCCAGCAGCTTAGGGGGTTTGGGGATCCCCTATAATTCACCCCTCCACTTT. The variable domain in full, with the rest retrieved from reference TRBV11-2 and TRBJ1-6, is EAGVAQSPRYKIIEKRQSVAFWCNPISGHATLYWYQQILGQGPKLLIQFQNNGVVDDSQLPKDRFSAERLKGVDSTLKIQPAKLEDSAVYLCASSLGGLGIPYNSPLHFGNGTRLTVT.

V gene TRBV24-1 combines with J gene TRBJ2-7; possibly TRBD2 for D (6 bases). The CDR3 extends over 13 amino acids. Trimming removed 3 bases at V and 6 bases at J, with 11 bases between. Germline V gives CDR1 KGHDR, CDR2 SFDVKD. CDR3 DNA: TGTGCCACCAGTGATCCCGCCGGGGGCGAGCAGTACTTC. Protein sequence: CATSDPAGGEQYF.

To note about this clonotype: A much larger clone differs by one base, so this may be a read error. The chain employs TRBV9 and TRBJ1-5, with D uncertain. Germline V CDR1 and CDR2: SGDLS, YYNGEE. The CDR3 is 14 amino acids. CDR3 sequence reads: CANSPDLSNQPQHF. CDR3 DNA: TGTGCCAACAGCCCCGACCTAAGCAATCAGCCCCAGCATTTT.

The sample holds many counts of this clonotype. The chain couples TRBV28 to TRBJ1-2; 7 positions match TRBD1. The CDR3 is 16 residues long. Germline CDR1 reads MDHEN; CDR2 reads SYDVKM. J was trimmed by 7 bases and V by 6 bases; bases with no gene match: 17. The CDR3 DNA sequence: TGTGCCAGCAGGCAGAGATACCGGGACAGACGTTTTGGCTACACCTTC. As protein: CASRQRYRDRRFGYTF.

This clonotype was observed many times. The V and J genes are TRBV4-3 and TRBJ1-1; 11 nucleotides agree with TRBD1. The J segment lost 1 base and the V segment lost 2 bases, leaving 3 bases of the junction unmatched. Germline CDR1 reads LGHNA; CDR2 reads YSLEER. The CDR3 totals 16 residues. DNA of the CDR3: TGCGCCAGCAGCCAAATGGGGACAGGGGGGAACACTGAAGCTTTCTTT. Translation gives CASSQMGTGGNTEAFF.

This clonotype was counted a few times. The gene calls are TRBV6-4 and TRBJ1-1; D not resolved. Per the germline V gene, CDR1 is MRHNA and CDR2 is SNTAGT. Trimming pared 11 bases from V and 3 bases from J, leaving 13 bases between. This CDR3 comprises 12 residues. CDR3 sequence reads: CAFRTEHTEAFF. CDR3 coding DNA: TGTGCCTTTCGTACAGAACACACTGAAGCTTTCTTT.

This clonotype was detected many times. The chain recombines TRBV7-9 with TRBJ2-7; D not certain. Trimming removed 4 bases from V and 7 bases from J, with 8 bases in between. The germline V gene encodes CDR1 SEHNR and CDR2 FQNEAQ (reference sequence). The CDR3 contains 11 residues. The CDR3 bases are TGTGCCAGCAGCTGGAACGTGGAGCAGTACTTC. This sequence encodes CASSWNVEQYF.

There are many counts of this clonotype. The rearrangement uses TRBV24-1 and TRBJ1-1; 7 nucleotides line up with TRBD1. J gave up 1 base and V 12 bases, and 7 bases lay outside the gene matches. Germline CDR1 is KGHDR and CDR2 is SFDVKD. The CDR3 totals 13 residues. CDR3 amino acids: CAARDRGNTEAFF. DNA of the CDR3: TGTGCCGCCCGGGACAGAGGGAACACTGAAGCTTTCTTT.

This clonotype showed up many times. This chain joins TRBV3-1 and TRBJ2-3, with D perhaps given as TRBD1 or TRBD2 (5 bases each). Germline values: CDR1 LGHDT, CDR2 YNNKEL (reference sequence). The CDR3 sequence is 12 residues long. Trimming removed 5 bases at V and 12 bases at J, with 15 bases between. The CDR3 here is CASSKGTADQYF. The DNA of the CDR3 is TGTGCCAGCAGCAAAGGGACCGCCGATCAGTATTTT.

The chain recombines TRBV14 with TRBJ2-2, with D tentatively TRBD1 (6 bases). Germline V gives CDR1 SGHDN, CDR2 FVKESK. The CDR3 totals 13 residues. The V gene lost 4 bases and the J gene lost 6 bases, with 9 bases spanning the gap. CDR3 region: CASSPYRAGELFF. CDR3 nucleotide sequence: TGTGCCAGCAGCCCCTACAGGGCCGGGGAGCTGTTTTTT.

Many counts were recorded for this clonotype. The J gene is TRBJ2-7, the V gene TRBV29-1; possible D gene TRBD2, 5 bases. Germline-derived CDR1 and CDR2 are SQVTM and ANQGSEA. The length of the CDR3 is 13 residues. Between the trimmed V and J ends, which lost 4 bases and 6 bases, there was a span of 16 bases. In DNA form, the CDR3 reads TGCAGCGTTGTAGGCCCTAGCCCGAGCGAGCAGTACTTC. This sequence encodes CSVVGPSPSEQYF.

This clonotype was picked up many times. The CDR3 loop reads CASSLRAGEQYF. The CDR3 region has the DNA TGTGCCAGCAGTCTCAGGGCGGGGGAGCAGTACTTC. This chain uses TRBV27 with TRBJ2-7, with a weak D call TRBD2 (6 bases). This CDR3 has 12 amino acids. V gave up 5 bases and J gave up 7 bases, with 12 bases separating them. Germline values: CDR1 MNHEY, CDR2 SMNVEV (reference sequence).